Listed below are T cell receptor beta chains from one sample, sequenced in a study of T cell changes during pregnancy in multiple sclerosis. Generated by immunoSEQ multiplex PCR, the TCRdb table keeps only in-frame clones and is missing some. This sample has about 97,000 clones, with 90% found just once. Sequences were derived from peripheral blood, sampled in the second trimester of pregnancy. The receptors stem from a female donor in good health, enrolled as a control in a pregnancy study. The CDR3 runs from the conserved cysteine through the conserved F or W. D genes are given only for firm matches.

>TRBJ2-7|TRBV6-6|NA
TGTGCCAGCATCCCTGGCAGGGCCAACTCCTACGAGCAGTACTTC
CASIPGRANSYEQYF
>TRBJ2-7|TRBV4-1|NA
TGCGCCAGCAGCCGCCCCGGAGCCTCCTACGAGCAGTACTTC
CASSRPGASYEQYF
>TRBJ2-6|TRBV11-2|NA
TGTGCCAGCAGCGTCCGTACAGGGGGGGCGCATACTGGGGCCAACGTCCTGACTTTC
CASSVRTGGAHTGANVLTF
>TRBJ1-1|TRBV5-1|NA
TGCGCCAGCAGCTTGGCCTGGCAGGCTGAAGCTTTCTTT
CASSLAWQAEAFF
>TRBJ1-4|TRBV7-2|NA
TGTGCCAGCAGCTCCAGGGCTAATAATGAAAAACTGTTTTTT
CASSSRANNEKLFF
>TRBJ2-7|TRBV14|TRBD1
TGTGCCAGCAGCCAAGATCTTGGACAGGGTCCCGCAGGTCACCACGAGCAGTACTTC
CASSQDLGQGPAGHHEQYF
>TRBJ1-1|TRBV19|NA
TGTGCCAGTAGGAAGTGGACAGATTATATGAACACTGAAGCTTTCTTT
CASRKWTDYMNTEAFF
>TRBJ1-2|TRBV28|TRBD1
TGTGCCAGCAGTGGGACAGGAAGGATGTTTGGCTACACCTTC
CASSGTGRMFGYTF
>TRBJ1-2|TRBV27|NA
TGTGCCAGCAAGGTGGGCGGGGATAACTATGGCTACACCTTC
CASKVGGDNYGYTF
>TRBJ2-1|TRBV27|TRBD1
TGTGCCAGCAGTTTTACAGGGGACCCCTACAATGAGCAGTTCTTC
CASSFTGDPYNEQFF